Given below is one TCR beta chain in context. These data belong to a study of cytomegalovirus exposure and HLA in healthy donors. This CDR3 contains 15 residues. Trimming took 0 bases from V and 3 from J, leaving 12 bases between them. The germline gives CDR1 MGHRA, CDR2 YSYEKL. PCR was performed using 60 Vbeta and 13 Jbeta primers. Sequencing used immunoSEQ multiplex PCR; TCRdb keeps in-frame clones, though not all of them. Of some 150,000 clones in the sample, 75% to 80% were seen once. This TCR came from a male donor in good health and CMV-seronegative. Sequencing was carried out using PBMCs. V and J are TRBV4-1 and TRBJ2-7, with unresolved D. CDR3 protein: CASSQDPGILYEQYF. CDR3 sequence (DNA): TGCGCCAGCAGCCAAGATCCAGGCATCCTCTACGAGCAGTACTTC.